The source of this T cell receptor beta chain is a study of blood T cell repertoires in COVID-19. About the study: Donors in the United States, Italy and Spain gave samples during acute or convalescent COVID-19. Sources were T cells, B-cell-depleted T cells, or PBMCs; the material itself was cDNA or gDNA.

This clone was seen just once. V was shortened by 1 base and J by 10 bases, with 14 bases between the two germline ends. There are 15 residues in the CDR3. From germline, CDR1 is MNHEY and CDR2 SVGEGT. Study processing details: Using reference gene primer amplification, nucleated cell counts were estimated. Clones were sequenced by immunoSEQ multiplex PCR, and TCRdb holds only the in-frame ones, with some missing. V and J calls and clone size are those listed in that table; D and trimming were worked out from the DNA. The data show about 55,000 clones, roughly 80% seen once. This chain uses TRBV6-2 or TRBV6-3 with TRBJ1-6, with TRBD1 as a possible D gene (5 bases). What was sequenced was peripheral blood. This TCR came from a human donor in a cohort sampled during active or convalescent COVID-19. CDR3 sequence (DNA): TGTGCCAGCAGTTACTGGGGCAGGGTTGGCTCACCCCTCCACTTT. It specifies CASSYWGRVGSPLHF.